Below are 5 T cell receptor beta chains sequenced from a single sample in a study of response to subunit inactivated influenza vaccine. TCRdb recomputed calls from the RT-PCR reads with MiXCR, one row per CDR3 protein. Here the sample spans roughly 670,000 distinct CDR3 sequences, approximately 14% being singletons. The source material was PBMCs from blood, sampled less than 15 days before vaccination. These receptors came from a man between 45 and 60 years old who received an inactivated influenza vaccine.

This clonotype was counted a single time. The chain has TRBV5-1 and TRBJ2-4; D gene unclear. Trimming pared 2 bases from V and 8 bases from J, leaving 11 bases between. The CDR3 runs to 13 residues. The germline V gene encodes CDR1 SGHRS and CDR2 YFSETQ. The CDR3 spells CASSLLGGDIQYF. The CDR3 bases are TGCGCCAGCAGCTTATTAGGTGGAGACATTCAGTACTTC.

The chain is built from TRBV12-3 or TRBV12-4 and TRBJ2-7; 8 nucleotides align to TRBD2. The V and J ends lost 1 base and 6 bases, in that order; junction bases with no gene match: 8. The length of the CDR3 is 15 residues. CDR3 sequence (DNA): TGTGCCAGCAGTTTAGTGAAGGCGGGAGGACCCGAGCAGTACTTC. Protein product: CASSLVKAGGPEQYF.

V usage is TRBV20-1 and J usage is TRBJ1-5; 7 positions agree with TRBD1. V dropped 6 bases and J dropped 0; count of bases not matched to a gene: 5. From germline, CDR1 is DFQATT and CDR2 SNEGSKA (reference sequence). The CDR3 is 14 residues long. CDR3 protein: CSARQGGSNQPQHF. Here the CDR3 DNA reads TGCAGTGCGAGGCAGGGGGGTAGCAATCAGCCCCAGCATTTT.

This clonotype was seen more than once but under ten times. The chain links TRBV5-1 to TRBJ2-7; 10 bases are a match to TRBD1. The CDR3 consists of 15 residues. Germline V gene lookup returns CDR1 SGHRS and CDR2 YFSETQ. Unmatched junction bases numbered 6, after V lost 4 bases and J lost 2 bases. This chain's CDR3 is CASSKGQGETYEQYF. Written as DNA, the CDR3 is TGCGCCAGCAGCAAAGGACAGGGGGAAACCTACGAGCAGTACTTC.

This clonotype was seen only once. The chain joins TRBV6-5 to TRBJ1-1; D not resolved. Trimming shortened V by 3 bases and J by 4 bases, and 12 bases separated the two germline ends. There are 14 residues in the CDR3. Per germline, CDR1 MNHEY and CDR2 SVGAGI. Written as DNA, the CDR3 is TGTGCCAGCAGTTATCGACTTGCAGCCACTGAAGCTTTCTTT. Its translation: CASSYRLAATEAFF.